A selection of T cell receptor beta chains follows, all from one sample in a study of blood T cell repertoires in COVID-19. Repertoires were generated with immunoSEQ multiplex PCR, while TCRdb's copy carries only in-frame clones and drops some. The table lists some 180,000 clones, roughly 73% of them singletons. The sequencing input was peripheral blood. Receptors originate from a woman aged 80 or over with active or convalescent COVID-19. Each CDR3 is given with its conserved first and last residue. D genes are given only for firm matches. Rows may omit the clone size; those that give it use once, few, many or a size class.

v_call: TRBV30
d_call: -
clone_size: few
j_call: TRBJ1-2
cdr3_aa: CAWSPGGSVMSYGYTF
cdr3_nt: TGTGCCTGGAGCCCCGGGGGATCGGTTATGAGCTATGGCTACACCTTC

v_call: TRBV29-1
d_call: TRBD1
clone_size: -
j_call: TRBJ1-1
cdr3_aa: CSVRQGVEAFF
cdr3_nt: TGCAGCGTTCGACAGGGCGTTGAAGCTTTCTTT

v_call: TRBV28
d_call: -
clone_size: -
j_call: TRBJ2-7
cdr3_aa: CASSPGSATNYEQYF
cdr3_nt: TGTGCCAGCAGTCCCGGGTCAGCTACAAACTACGAGCAGTACTTC

v_call: TRBV4-2
d_call: TRBD2
clone_size: -
j_call: TRBJ2-1
cdr3_aa: CASSQRSSGGYNEQFF
cdr3_nt: TGTGCCAGCAGCCAGAGGAGTAGCGGGGGCTACAATGAGCAGTTCTTC

v_call: TRBV6-2/TRBV6-3
d_call: -
clone_size: once
j_call: TRBJ2-6
cdr3_aa: CASSSTFSGANVLTF
cdr3_nt: TGTGCCAGCAGTTCTACGTTCTCTGGGGCCAACGTCCTGACTTTC

v_call: TRBV10-3
d_call: -
clone_size: -
j_call: TRBJ1-5
cdr3_aa: CAISDRVNQPQHF
cdr3_nt: TGTGCCATCAGTGACAGGGTTAATCAGCCCCAGCATTTT

v_call: TRBV2
d_call: TRBD2
clone_size: few
j_call: TRBJ2-5
cdr3_aa: CASSGAGGETQYF
cdr3_nt: TGTGCCAGCAGCGGAGCGGGGGGGGAGACCCAGTACTTC

v_call: TRBV6-6
d_call: -
clone_size: once
j_call: TRBJ1-1
cdr3_aa: CASSYSIQFNTEAFF
cdr3_nt: TGTGCCAGCAGTTACTCGATACAATTTAACACTGAAGCTTTCTTT

v_call: TRBV5-1
d_call: TRBD2
clone_size: once
j_call: TRBJ2-5
cdr3_aa: CASRAPGGGETQYF
cdr3_nt: TGCGCCAGCAGGGCTCCGGGAGGTGGAGAGACCCAGTACTTC

v_call: TRBV7-2
d_call: TRBD2
clone_size: -
j_call: TRBJ2-1
cdr3_aa: CASSSLPGLAGAEQFF
cdr3_nt: TGTGCCAGCAGCTCGCTACCGGGACTAGCGGGGGCTGAGCAGTTCTTC

v_call: TRBV5-1
d_call: TRBD1
clone_size: few
j_call: TRBJ1-1
cdr3_aa: CASSLTGQGNTEAFF
cdr3_nt: TGCGCCAGCAGCTTAACGGGACAGGGGAACACTGAAGCTTTCTTT

v_call: TRBV11-3
d_call: -
clone_size: -
j_call: TRBJ2-7
cdr3_aa: CASSPGQGRAAEQYF
cdr3_nt: TGTGCCAGCAGCCCGGGCCAGGGCCGCGCCGCCGAGCAGTACTTC

v_call: TRBV28
d_call: -
clone_size: -
j_call: TRBJ2-3
cdr3_aa: CASGVSRAPHTDTQYF
cdr3_nt: TGTGCCAGCGGTGTTTCCAGGGCTCCACACACAGATACGCAGTATTTT

v_call: TRBV3-1/TRBV3-2
d_call: TRBD1
clone_size: -
j_call: TRBJ2-1
cdr3_aa: CASSHGTARNEQFF
cdr3_nt: TGTGCCAGCAGCCATGGGACAGCAAGAAATGAGCAGTTCTTC

v_call: TRBV27
d_call: -
clone_size: -
j_call: TRBJ2-2
cdr3_aa: CASSLSHTGTNTGELFF
cdr3_nt: TGTGCCAGCAGTTTATCCCACACAGGGACGAACACCGGGGAGCTGTTTTTT

v_call: TRBV19
d_call: TRBD2
clone_size: -
j_call: TRBJ2-5
cdr3_aa: CASSLGLAEQETQYF
cdr3_nt: TGTGCCAGTAGTCTCGGACTAGCGGAACAAGAGACCCAGTACTTC

v_call: TRBV27
d_call: TRBD1
clone_size: -
j_call: TRBJ1-1
cdr3_aa: CASKMTGFPEAFF
cdr3_nt: TGTGCCAGCAAAATGACAGGGTTCCCTGAAGCTTTCTTT

v_call: TRBV18
d_call: TRBD1
clone_size: -
j_call: TRBJ1-2
cdr3_aa: CASSGQGAYGYTF
cdr3_nt: TGTGCCAGCTCAGGACAGGGGGCCTATGGCTACACCTTC

v_call: TRBV6-6
d_call: TRBD2
clone_size: -
j_call: TRBJ2-5
cdr3_aa: CASSRGLAGGQETQYF
cdr3_nt: TGTGCCAGCAGCCGAGGACTAGCGGGGGGCCAAGAGACCCAGTACTTC

v_call: TRBV10-2
d_call: -
clone_size: -
j_call: TRBJ2-5
cdr3_aa: CASSGNTGQKETQYF
cdr3_nt: TGCGCCAGCAGTGGGAACACAGGGCAGAAAGAGACCCAGTACTTC

v_call: TRBV4-1
d_call: -
clone_size: -
j_call: TRBJ1-1
cdr3_aa: CASSQDPGINTEAFF
cdr3_nt: TGCGCCAGCAGCCAAGATCCAGGGATTAACACTGAAGCTTTCTTT

v_call: TRBV4-1
d_call: TRBD1
clone_size: few
j_call: TRBJ1-2
cdr3_aa: CASSQGQFYGYTF
cdr3_nt: TGCGCCAGCAGCCAGGGACAGTTCTATGGCTACACCTTC

v_call: TRBV19
d_call: -
clone_size: -
j_call: TRBJ2-5
cdr3_aa: CASSISGVETQYF
cdr3_nt: TGTGCCAGTAGTATTTCGGGGGTAGAGACCCAGTACTTC

v_call: TRBV4-1
d_call: -
clone_size: -
j_call: TRBJ2-5
cdr3_aa: CASSQVGGGETQYF
cdr3_nt: TGCGCCAGCAGCCAAGTGGGGGGTGGCGAGACCCAGTACTTC

v_call: TRBV19
d_call: -
clone_size: -
j_call: TRBJ2-3
cdr3_aa: CASSIKQTSTDTQYF
cdr3_nt: TGTGCCAGTAGTATAAAACAGACGAGCACAGATACGCAGTATTTT

v_call: TRBV7-2
d_call: TRBD2
clone_size: -
j_call: TRBJ2-1
cdr3_aa: CASSLVASGDYNEQFF
cdr3_nt: TGTGCCAGCAGCTTAGTGGCTAGCGGGGACTACAATGAGCAGTTCTTC

v_call: TRBV3-1/TRBV3-2
d_call: -
clone_size: -
j_call: TRBJ2-2
cdr3_aa: CASSRGYTGELFF
cdr3_nt: TGTGCCAGCAGCCGCGGGTACACCGGGGAGCTGTTTTTT